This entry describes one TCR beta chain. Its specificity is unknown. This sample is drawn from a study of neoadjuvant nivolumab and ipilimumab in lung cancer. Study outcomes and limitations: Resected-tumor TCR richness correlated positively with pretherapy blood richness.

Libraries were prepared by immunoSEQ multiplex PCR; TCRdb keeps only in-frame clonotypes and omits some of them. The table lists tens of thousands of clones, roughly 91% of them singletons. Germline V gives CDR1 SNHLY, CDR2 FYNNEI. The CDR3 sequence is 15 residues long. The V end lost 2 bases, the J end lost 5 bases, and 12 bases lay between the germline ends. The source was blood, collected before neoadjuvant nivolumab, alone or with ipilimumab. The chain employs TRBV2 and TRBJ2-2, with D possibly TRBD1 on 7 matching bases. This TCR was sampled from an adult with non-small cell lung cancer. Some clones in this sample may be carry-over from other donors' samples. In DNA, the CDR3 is TGTGCCAGCAGTGAAAGGAGGGGGCATACCGGGGAGCTGTTTTTT. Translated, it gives CASSERRGHTGELFF. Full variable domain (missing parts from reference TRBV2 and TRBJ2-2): EPEVTQTPSHQVTQMGQEVILRCVPISNHLYFYWYRQILGQKVEFLVSFYNNEISEKSEIFDDQFSVERPDGSNFTLKIRSTKLEDSAMYFCASSERRGHTGELFFGEGSRLTVL.